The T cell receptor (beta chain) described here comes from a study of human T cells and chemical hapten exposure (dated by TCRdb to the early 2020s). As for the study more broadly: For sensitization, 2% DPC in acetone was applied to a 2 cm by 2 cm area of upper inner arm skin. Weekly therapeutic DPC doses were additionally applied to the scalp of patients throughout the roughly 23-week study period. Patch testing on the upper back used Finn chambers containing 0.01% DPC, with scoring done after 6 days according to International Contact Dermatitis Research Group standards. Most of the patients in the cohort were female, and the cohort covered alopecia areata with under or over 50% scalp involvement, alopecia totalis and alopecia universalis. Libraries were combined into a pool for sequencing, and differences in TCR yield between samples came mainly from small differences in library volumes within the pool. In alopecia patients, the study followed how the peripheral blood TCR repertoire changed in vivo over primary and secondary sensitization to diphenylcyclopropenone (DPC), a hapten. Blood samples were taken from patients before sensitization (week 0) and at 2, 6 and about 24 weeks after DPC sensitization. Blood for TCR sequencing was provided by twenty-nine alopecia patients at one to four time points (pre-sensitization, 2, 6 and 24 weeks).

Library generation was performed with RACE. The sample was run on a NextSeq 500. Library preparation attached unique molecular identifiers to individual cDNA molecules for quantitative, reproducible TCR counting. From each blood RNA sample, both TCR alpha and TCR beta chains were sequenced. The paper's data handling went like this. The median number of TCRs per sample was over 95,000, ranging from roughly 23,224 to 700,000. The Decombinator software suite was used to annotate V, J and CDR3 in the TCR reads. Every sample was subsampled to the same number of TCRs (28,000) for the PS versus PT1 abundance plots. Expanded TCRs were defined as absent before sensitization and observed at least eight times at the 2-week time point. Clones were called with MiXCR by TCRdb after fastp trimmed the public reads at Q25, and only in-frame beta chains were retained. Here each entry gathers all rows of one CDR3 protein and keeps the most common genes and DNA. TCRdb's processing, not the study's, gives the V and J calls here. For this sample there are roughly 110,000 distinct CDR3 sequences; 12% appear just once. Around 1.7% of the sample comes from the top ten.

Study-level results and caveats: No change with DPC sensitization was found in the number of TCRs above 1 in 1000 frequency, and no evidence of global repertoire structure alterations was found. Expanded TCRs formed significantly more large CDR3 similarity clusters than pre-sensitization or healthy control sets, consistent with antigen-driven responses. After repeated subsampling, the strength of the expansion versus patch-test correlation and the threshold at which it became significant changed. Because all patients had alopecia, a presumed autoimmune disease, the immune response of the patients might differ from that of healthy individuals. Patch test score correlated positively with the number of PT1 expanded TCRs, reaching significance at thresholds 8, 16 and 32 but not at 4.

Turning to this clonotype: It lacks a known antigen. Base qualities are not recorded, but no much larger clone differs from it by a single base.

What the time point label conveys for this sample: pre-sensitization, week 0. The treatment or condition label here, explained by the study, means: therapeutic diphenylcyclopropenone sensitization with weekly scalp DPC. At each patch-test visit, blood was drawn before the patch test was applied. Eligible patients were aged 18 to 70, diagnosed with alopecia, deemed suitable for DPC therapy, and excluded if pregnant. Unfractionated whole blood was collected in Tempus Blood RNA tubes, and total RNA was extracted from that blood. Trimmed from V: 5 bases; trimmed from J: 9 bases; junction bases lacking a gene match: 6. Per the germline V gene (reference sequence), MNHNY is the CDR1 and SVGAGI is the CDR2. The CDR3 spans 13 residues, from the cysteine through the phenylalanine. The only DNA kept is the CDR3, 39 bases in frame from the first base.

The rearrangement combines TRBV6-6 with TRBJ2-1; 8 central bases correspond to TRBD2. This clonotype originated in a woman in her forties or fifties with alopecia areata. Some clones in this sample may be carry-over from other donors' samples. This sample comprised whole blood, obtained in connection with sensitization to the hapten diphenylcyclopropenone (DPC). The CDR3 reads CASSPLAGREQFF. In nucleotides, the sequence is TGTGCCAGCAGTCCTTTAGCGGGGCGTGAGCAGTTCTTC.